This passage covers 28 T cell receptor beta chains from one sample sequenced in a study of T cell responses to AZD1222 COVID-19 vaccine (TCRdb year 2021). Library preparation was by the immunoSEQ multiplex PCR assay. TCRdb limited this immuneACCESS table to in-frame rearrangements with V and J called. A share of clones is missing; checked studies link under half to unresolved V genes, and the rest is unexplained. Within this sample are 120,000 to 150,000 clones, with around 89% of them counted one time only. Around 3.4% of the sample rests with the top ten. Interpreted using the paper, the time point label stands for: baseline before first vaccination. The sample's treatment or condition, from its label and the paper: meningococcal conjugate vaccine given as trial control. This material consisted of peripheral blood, taken on day 0 of MenACWY control vaccination. These receptors all come from an adult in good health.

This clone has just one count. CDR3 sequence (DNA): TGTGCCAGCAGCCAAATAAGCGGGAGTATCGACAATGAGCAGTTCTTC. Amino acid sequence: CASSQISGSIDNEQFF. The chain is built from TRBV14 and TRBJ2-1, with TRBD2 matching over 8 bases. This CDR3 has 16 residues. J gave up 5 bases and V 2 bases, and 8 bases lay outside the gene matches. Germline-derived CDR1 and CDR2 are SGHDN and FVKESK.

This chain links TRBV7-2 with TRBJ2-5; 7 bases map to TRBD2. Germline trimming cut 5 bases from V and 4 bases from J; bases unmatched to any gene: 7. Germline-derived CDR1 and CDR2 are SGHTA and FQGNSA. This CDR3 comprises 14 residues. The CDR3 spells CASSGAGALETQYF. The CDR3 DNA is TGTGCCAGCAGCGGGGCGGGAGCACTAGAGACCCAGTACTTC.

The V gene is TRBV11-1, the J gene TRBJ2-3; D tentatively fits TRBD1 or TRBD2 (5 bases each). Germline lookup yields CDR1 SGHAT and CDR2 FQDESV (reference sequence). CDR3 length: 14 amino acids. The V end was cut by 6 bases, the J end by 3 bases, with 13 bases between. The CDR3 DNA sequence: TGTGCCAGCAGGGGACCCTTTGGGACAGATACGCAGTATTTT. Amino acids: CASRGPFGTDTQYF.

This rearrangement joins TRBV11-3 to TRBJ2-5; D is uncertain. The CDR3 spans 13 residues. Trimming stripped 4 bases from V and 1 base from J, with 7 bases between. In germline, CDR1 is SGHNT, CDR2 YENEEA. The CDR3 DNA reads as TGTGCCAGCAGCTCGAGCAGCCAAGAGACCCAGTACTTC. It translates to CASSSSSQETQYF.

The rearrangement links TRBV4-3 to TRBJ2-2, with a tentative D call TRBD1 (5 bases). The V gene lost 1 base and the J gene lost 6 bases, with 15 bases spanning the gap. Looked up from germline, CDR1 is LGHNA and CDR2 is YSLEER. The CDR3 spans 16 residues. The CDR3 reads CASSQGVGDRAGELFF. The CDR3, as DNA: TGCGCCAGCAGCCAAGGGGTAGGGGATCGAGCCGGGGAGCTGTTTTTT.

This clone has only one observation. V is TRBV28 and J is TRBJ2-7; D gene unclear. CDR1 MDHEN and CDR2 SYDVKM come from the germline V gene. Trimming stripped 2 bases from V and 1 base from J, with 12 bases between. The CDR3 is 15 amino acids. CDR3 sequence reads: CASSLVRLLSYEQYF. The DNA of the CDR3 is TGTGCCAGCAGTTTAGTCCGGCTATTGTCCTACGAGCAGTACTTC.

By frequency in the sample, this clone is medium-sized. V gene TRBV14 combines with J gene TRBJ1-1; D may be TRBD1 (6 bases). CDR3 length: 15 residues. V lost 4 bases to trimming and J lost 4 bases, with 16 bases between them. Germline values: CDR1 SGHDN, CDR2 FVKESK. The CDR3 region is CASSLMGALSTEAFF. CDR3 DNA sequence: TGTGCCAGCAGCCTTATGGGGGCTCTCTCCACTGAAGCTTTCTTT. The full variable domain, its missing parts supplied by reference TRBV14 and TRBJ1-1, is EAGVTQFPSHSVIEKGQTVTLRCDPISGHDNLYWYRRVMGKEIKFLLHFVKESKQDESGMPNNRFLAERTGGTYSTLKVQPAELEDSGVYFCASSLMGALSTEAFFGQGTRLTVV.

This clone was detected once. This chain connects TRBV30 to TRBJ2-1; 7 nucleotides line up with TRBD2. V shed 0 bases and J 8 bases; nucleotides not matched to a gene: 10. The CDR3 consists of 15 residues. The germline CDR1 and CDR2 sequences are GTSNPN and SVGIG (reference sequence). The CDR3 loop is CAWSVWGGREHEQFF. CDR3 nucleotides: TGTGCCTGGAGTGTATGGGGTGGGAGGGAGCATGAGCAGTTCTTC. The whole variable domain, filled in from reference TRBV30 and TRBJ2-1, reads SQTIHQWPATLVQPVGSPLSLECTVEGTSNPNLYWYRQAAGRGLQLLFYSVGIGQISSEVPQNLSASRPQDRQFILSSKKLLLSDSGFYLCAWSVWGGREHEQFFGPGTRLTVL.

This chain uses TRBV5-1 with TRBJ2-2; TRBD1 matches 9 bases. V trimming: 4 bases; J trimming: 6 bases; junction bases outside the gene matches: 10. CDR3 length: 16 amino acids. CDR1 and CDR2 (germline): SGHRS, YFSETQ. The CDR3 here is CASSPGVTGGAGELFF. The CDR3 DNA follows: TGCGCCAGCAGCCCGGGCGTGACAGGGGGTGCCGGGGAGCTGTTTTTT.

The V call is TRBV28, the J call TRBJ2-7, with 8 positions matching TRBD2. CDR1 and CDR2 from the germline V gene are MDHEN and SYDVKM. V was pared by 2 bases and J by 0 bases, with 3 bases of the junction left unmatched. The CDR3 has 15 residues. The CDR3 loop is CASSLQREISYEQYF. The CDR3 DNA reads as TGTGCCAGCAGTTTACAGCGGGAGATCTCCTACGAGCAGTACTTC.

The rearrangement links TRBV6-5 to TRBJ1-1; no clear D. CDR3 length equals 13 residues. V lost 5 bases and J 1 base, leaving 8 bases between the germline ends. Looked up from germline, CDR1 is MNHEY and CDR2 is SVGAGI. The CDR3 loop is CASSKQRNTEAFF. The CDR3 DNA reads as TGTGCCAGCAGTAAACAGAGGAACACTGAAGCTTTCTTT.

V usage is TRBV28 and J usage is TRBJ1-1, with D hard to call. CDR3 length: 12 amino acids. Looked up from germline, CDR1 is MDHEN and CDR2 is SYDVKM. Deletions cut 8 bases from V and 2 bases from J, with 9 bases between. CDR3 loop: CASGNTNTEAFF. The CDR3 nucleotides are TGTGCCAGCGGCAACACCAACACTGAAGCTTTCTTT. The variable domain in full, with the rest retrieved from reference TRBV28 and TRBJ1-1, is DVKVTQSSRYLVKRTGEKVFLECVQDMDHENMFWYRQDPGLGLRLIYFSYDVKMKEKGDIPEGYSVSREKKERFSLILESASTNQTSMYLCASGNTNTEAFFGQGTRLTVV.

The V gene is TRBV6-2 or TRBV6-3, the J gene TRBJ1-5; D remains ambiguous. This CDR3 has 15 residues. Germline assignment: CDR1 MNHEY and CDR2 SVGEGT. Trimming stripped 2 bases from V and 2 bases from J, with 10 bases between. CDR3 amino acids: CASSYPPGGNQPQHF. For the CDR3, the DNA is TGTGCCAGCAGTTACCCCCCGGGCGGCAATCAGCCCCAGCATTTT.

This chain links TRBV2 with TRBJ1-5; the D gene is possibly TRBD1 (5 bases). V lost 4 bases to trimming and J lost 2 bases, with 12 bases between them. Per the germline V gene, CDR1 is SNHLY and CDR2 is FYNNEI. The CDR3 is 15 residues long. CDR3 residues: CASSVSGRGNQPQHF. CDR3 nucleotides: TGTGCCAGCAGTGTCTCGGGCAGGGGCAATCAGCCCCAGCATTTT.

This clone was counted a single time. The gene calls are TRBV9 and TRBJ2-1, with TRBD2 matching over 14 bases. In germline, CDR1 is SGDLS, CDR2 YYNGEE. The length of the CDR3 is 15 residues. With 3 bases clipped from V and 4 bases from J, the junction kept 0 bases outside the gene matches. CDR3 in amino acids: CASSGTSGGYNEQFF. Written as DNA, the CDR3 is TGTGCCAGCAGCGGGACTAGCGGGGGGTACAATGAGCAGTTCTTC.

The chain joins TRBV5-1 to TRBJ2-1; a possible D gene is TRBD1 (5 bases). V was shortened by 0 bases and J by 6 bases, with 19 bases between the two germline ends. This CDR3 is built from 17 residues. In germline, CDR1 is SGHRS, CDR2 YFSETQ. The CDR3: CASSLGLGQGLSNEQFF. The CDR3, as DNA: TGCGCCAGCAGCTTGGGTCTTGGTCAGGGATTGAGCAATGAGCAGTTCTTC.

This sequence joins TRBV21-1 and TRBJ1-6. TRBV21-1 is flagged as a pseudogene. This CDR3 is 16 amino acids long. CDR3 sequence reads: CASSARTDANNSPLHF. CDR3 DNA: TGTGCCAGCAGCGCGCGGACCGATGCCAATAATTCACCCCTCCACTTT.

The V call is TRBV4-3, the J call TRBJ1-3; possible D gene TRBD1, 6 bases. The CDR3 consists of 17 residues. Germline CDR1 LGHNA, CDR2 YSLEER. Trimming pared 0 bases from V and 3 bases from J, leaving 15 bases between. The CDR3 loop reads CASSQDRGQGYGNTIYF. As DNA, the CDR3 is TGCGCCAGCAGCCAAGATCGCGGTCAGGGGTATGGAAACACCATATATTTT.

This chain links TRBV7-2 with TRBJ2-1; 11 nucleotides align to TRBD2. Trimming at V came to 5 bases and at J to 6 bases, leaving 6 bases not matched to a gene. The germline V gene encodes CDR1 SGHTA and CDR2 FQGNSA. The CDR3 loop spans 15 amino acids. CDR3 DNA: TGTGCCAGCAGCCAGGGGCTAGCGGGGGGCAATGAGCAGTTCTTC. Its protein is CASSQGLAGGNEQFF.

This chain connects TRBV9 to TRBJ1-2; TRBD1 aligns across 9 bases. The trim removed 7 bases at V and 0 bases at J, leaving 16 bases unmatched. CDR1 SGDLS and CDR2 YYNGEE come from the germline V gene. CDR3 length: 18 amino acids. CDR3 residues: CASAETGGLPLTNYGYTF. The CDR3 coding sequence is TGTGCCAGCGCAGAGACAGGGGGTCTACCCTTGACTAACTATGGCTACACCTTC.

The CDR3 nucleotides read TGTGCCAGCAGCTTATCCTACACTGAAGCTTTCTTT. Encoded protein: CASSLSYTEAFF. The chain uses TRBV5-6 and TRBJ1-1; D gene unclear. Germline V gene sequence: CDR1 SGHDT, CDR2 YYEEEE. Trimming removed 2 bases at V and 3 bases at J, with 5 bases between. The CDR3 runs 12 residues.

Written as DNA, the CDR3 is TGTGCCACCAGTCAGGGTGCTCCAGAGACCCAGTACTTC. Translated, it gives CATSQGAPETQYF. The chain links TRBV24-1 to TRBJ2-5; possibly TRBD1 for D (5 bases). V lost 6 bases and J 4 bases, leaving 11 bases between the germline ends. The length of the CDR3 is 13 residues. CDR1 is KGHDR and CDR2 is SFDVKD in the germline V gene.

This clone has just one count. The rearrangement joins TRBV7-2 to TRBJ1-5, with unresolved D. Trimming cost V 3 bases and J 7 bases, with 10 bases left between them. The germline V gene has CDR1 SGHTA and CDR2 FQGNSA. The CDR3 extends over 13 amino acids. CDR3 coding DNA: TGTGCCAGCAGCTTGATAAAAGAACAGCCCCAGCATTTT. Protein sequence: CASSLIKEQPQHF. Filled out from reference TRBV7-2 and TRBJ1-5, the complete variable domain reads GAGVSQSPSNKVTEKGKDVELRCDPISGHTALYWYRQSLGQGLEFLIYFQGNSAPDKSGLPSDRFSAERTGGSVSTLTIQRTQQEDSAVYLCASSLIKEQPQHFGDGTRLSIL.

V is TRBV19 and J is TRBJ1-5, with 7 bases lining up with TRBD1. The CDR3 contains 16 residues. Per the germline V gene, CDR1 is LNHDA and CDR2 is SQIVND (reference sequence). V trimming: 5 bases; J trimming: 1 base; junction bases outside the gene matches: 8. The CDR3 DNA follows: TGTGCCAGTAGTTTCGAGGGGGCTTCGAGCAATCAGCCCCAGCATTTT. This sequence encodes CASSFEGASSNQPQHF.

This CDR3 is CASSSVFSGEKLFF. CDR3 sequence (DNA): TGTGCCAGCAGTTCGGTATTCTCAGGGGAAAAACTGTTTTTT. The chain is built from TRBV28 and TRBJ1-4; D perhaps matches TRBD1 (5 bases). Germline CDR1 MDHEN, CDR2 SYDVKM. The V end lost 4 bases, the J end lost 8 bases, and 14 bases lay between the germline ends. The CDR3 length is 14 residues.

V usage is TRBV7-9 and J usage is TRBJ2-7; 8 bases fit TRBD1. Trimming took 1 base from V and 4 from J; bases not matched to a gene: 6. This CDR3 spans 15 amino acids. Germline CDR1 and CDR2: SEHNR and FQNEAQ (reference sequence). CDR3: CASSLEPGQGYEQYF. Here the CDR3 DNA reads TGTGCCAGCAGCTTAGAGCCCGGACAGGGATACGAGCAGTACTTC.

This clone was seen more than once but under ten times. The gene calls are TRBV30 and TRBJ1-2, with TRBD1 as a possible D gene (6 bases). The V and J ends lost 3 bases and 7 bases respectively, with 9 bases between them. The CDR3 has 11 residues. Germline CDR1 is GTSNPN and CDR2 is SVGIG (reference sequence). The CDR3 is CAWRDSRGYTF. In DNA form, the CDR3 reads TGTGCCTGGAGGGACAGCCGTGGCTACACCTTC.

The chain joins TRBV7-2 to TRBJ2-7, with 9 positions matching TRBD1. The CDR3 runs 13 residues. Trimming at V came to 5 bases and at J to 4 bases, leaving 3 bases not matched to a gene. Germline V CDR1 and CDR2: SGHTA, FQGNSA. CDR3 coding DNA: TGTGCCAGCAGCGGGACAGGGCCTTACGAGCAGTACTTC. Translation: CASSGTGPYEQYF.